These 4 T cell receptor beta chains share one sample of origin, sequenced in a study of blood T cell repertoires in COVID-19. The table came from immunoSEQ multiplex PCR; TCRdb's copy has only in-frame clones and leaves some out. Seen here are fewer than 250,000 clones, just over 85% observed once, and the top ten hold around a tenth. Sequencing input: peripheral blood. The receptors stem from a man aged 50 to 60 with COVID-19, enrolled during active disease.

CDR3 nucleotide sequence: TGTGCCAGCAGTTTACAGGGCTTCTACGAGCAGTACTTC. It codes for CASSLQGFYEQYF. This chain connects TRBV12-3 or TRBV12-4 to TRBJ2-7, with a possible D match to TRBD1 (5 bases). V lost 2 bases, J lost 3 bases, and 8 bases lay in between. This CDR3 has 13 residues.

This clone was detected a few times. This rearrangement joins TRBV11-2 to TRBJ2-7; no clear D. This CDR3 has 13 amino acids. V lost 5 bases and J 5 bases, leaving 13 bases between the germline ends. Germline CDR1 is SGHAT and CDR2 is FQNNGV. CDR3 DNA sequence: TGTGCCAGCAGCCCCCAGCGAGTGAACGAGCAGTACTTC. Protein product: CASSPQRVNEQYF.

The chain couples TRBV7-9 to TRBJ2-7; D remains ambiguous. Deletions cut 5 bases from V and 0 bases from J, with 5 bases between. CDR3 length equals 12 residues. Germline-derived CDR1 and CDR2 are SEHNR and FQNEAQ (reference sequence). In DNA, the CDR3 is TGTGCCAGCAGCCTAAGCTCCTACGAGCAGTACTTC. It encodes CASSLSSYEQYF.

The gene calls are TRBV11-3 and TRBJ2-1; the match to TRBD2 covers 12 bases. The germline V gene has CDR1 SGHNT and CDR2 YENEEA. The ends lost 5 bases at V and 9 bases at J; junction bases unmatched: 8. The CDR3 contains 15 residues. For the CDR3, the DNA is TGTGCCAGCAGCGCTAGCGGGGGGGTGATAGTTGAGCAGTTCTTC. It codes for CASSASGGVIVEQFF.